The rows below give T cell receptor beta chains drawn from one sample of a study of T cells in Graves' hyperthyroidism and ophthalmopathy. TCRdb itself ran the multiplex PCR reads through MiXCR, one entry per CDR3 protein. The sample contains about 200,000 distinct CDR3 sequences, around 17% of which appear only once. Source material: blood. Source of these receptors: a woman aged 50 to 65 with Graves' hyperthyroidism. CDR3s include the opening cysteine and the closing phenylalanine or tryptophan. D genes are given only for firm matches. Clone size, where shown, is once, few, many, or a class for clones that have expanded.

j_call cdr3_length d_call v_call clone_size cdr3_aa cdr3_nt
TRBJ2-1 22 TRBD1 TRBV7-3 . CATLLQGQGILFASGGGYEQFF TGTGCCACCCTCCTGCAGGGACAGGGGATTCTTTTTGCTAGCGGAGGCGGGTACGAGCAGTTCTTC
TRBJ2-1 11 . TRBV29-1 few CSVLNGNEQFF TGCAGCGTTCTAAATGGCAATGAGCAGTTCTTC
TRBJ1-2 15 TRBD1 TRBV5-8 many CASSLGVDRVFGYTF TGTGCCAGCAGCTTGGGAGTTGACAGGGTTTTTGGCTACACCTTC
TRBJ1-5 13 TRBD1 TRBV20-1 few CSTGGKGNQPQHF TGCAGTACAGGGGGTAAAGGCAATCAGCCCCAGCATTTT
TRBJ1-2 11 . TRBV6-1 many CASSSVMGYTF TGTGCCAGCAGTTCGGTTATGGGCTACACCTTC
TRBJ2-7 16 TRBD2 TRBV9 . CASSAPGLNSISEQYF TGTGCCAGCAGCGCTCCGGGACTAAATTCAATCTCCGAGCAGTACTTC
TRBJ2-5 15 . TRBV19 . CASSILEGISETQYF TGTGCCAGTAGTATTTTGGAGGGAATCTCAGAGACCCAGTACTTC
TRBJ2-5 15 TRBD1 TRBV28 many CASSLGDRDGKTQYF TGTGCCAGCAGTTTGGGAGACAGGGATGGAAAGACCCAGTACTTC
TRBJ2-5 15 TRBD2 TRBV7-3 many CASSSGLAGGGTQYF TGTGCCAGCAGCTCAGGACTAGCGGGAGGGGGGACCCAGTACTTC
TRBJ1-1 16 TRBD1 TRBV6-1 many CASSATFGTGDTEAFF TGTGCCAGCAGTGCTACGTTCGGGACAGGGGACACTGAAGCTTTCTTT
TRBJ1-1 14 . TRBV5-1 . CASSLWGQNTEAFF TGCGCCAGCAGCTTGTGGGGTCAGAACACTGAAGCTTTCTTT
TRBJ2-1 16 TRBD2 TRBV13 many CASSLWAGGGANEQFF TGTGCCAGCAGCTTATGGGCGGGAGGGGGAGCCAATGAGCAGTTCTTC
TRBJ2-2 17 . TRBV6-1 . CASSTRADRPGPGELFF TGTGCCAGCTCGACCCGGGCCGACCGACCCGGACCCGGGGAGCTGTTTTTT
TRBJ1-1 16 . TRBV7-3 . CASSPNPAGATDKLFF TGTGCCAGCAGCCCAAACCCCGCAGGAGCCACCGATAAGCTTTTCTTT
TRBJ1-5 14 . TRBV18 . CASSPSHSNQPQHF TGTGCCAGCTCACCATCCCATAGCAATCAGCCCCAGCATTTT
TRBJ2-3 15 . TRBV20-1 . CSARDRTGFIDTQYF TGCAGTGCTAGAGATCGTACGGGATTCATAGATACGCAGTATTTT
TRBJ1-2 15 TRBD1 TRBV28 . CASISSRQGGYGYTF TGTGCCAGCATATCCTCTCGGCAGGGGGGTTATGGCTACACCTTC
TRBJ2-5 16 TRBD1 TRBV5-6 . CASSLDQGAGVETQYF TGTGCCAGCAGCCTCGACCAGGGGGCCGGTGTAGAGACCCAGTACTTC
TRBJ2-5 15 TRBD2 TRBV20-1 many CSATPSGRDWETQYF TGCAGTGCTACCCCCAGCGGGAGAGATTGGGAGACCCAGTACTTC
TRBJ2-1 15 TRBD2 TRBV28 many CASSIGGLAGGEQFF TGTGCCAGCTCAATAGGGGGACTAGCGGGAGGGGAGCAGTTCTTC
TRBJ2-5 14 . TRBV15 many CATAGGGDQETQYF TGTGCCACGGCTGGGGGGGGCGACCAAGAGACCCAGTACTTC
TRBJ2-2 17 . TRBV7-3 few CASSPNRPALITGELFF TGTGCCAGCAGCCCAAACAGGCCAGCCCTCATCACCGGGGAGCTGTTTTTT
TRBJ2-3 11 . TRBV3-1 few CASSQADTQYF TGTGCCAGCAGCCAGGCAGATACGCAGTATTTT